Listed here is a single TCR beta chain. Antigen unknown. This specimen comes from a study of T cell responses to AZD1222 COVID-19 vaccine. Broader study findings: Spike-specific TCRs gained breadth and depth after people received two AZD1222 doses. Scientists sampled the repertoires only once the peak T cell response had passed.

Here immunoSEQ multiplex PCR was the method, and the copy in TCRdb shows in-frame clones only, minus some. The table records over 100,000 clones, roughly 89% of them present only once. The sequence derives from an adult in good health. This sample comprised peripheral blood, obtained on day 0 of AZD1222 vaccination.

The CDR3 nucleotides read TGTGCCACCAGTGATTTATCGCGGAGGTCAGGGGGCCTGGATGAGCAGTTCTTC. Protein product: CATSDLSRRSGGLDEQFF. The chain has TRBV24-1 and TRBJ2-1; 8 nucleotides match TRBD1. This CDR3 has 18 amino acids. Germline trimming cut 1 base from V and 8 bases from J; bases unmatched to any gene: 15. The germline CDR1 and CDR2 sequences are KGHDR and SFDVKD.